What follows are 19 T cell receptor beta chains derived from one specimen sequenced in a study of CD8+CD57+ T cells in acquired aplastic anemia. TCR beta VDJ combinations and CDR3 sequences were profiled from genomic DNA. TCRdb called the reads again in MiXCR, with one record for every CDR3 protein. The sample has about 240,000 distinct CDR3 sequences, approximately 50% seen once. Patients included in sequencing had previously demonstrated CD8+CD57+ cell expansion by flow cytometry. Material for sequencing was sorted CD4+, CD8+, or CD8+CD57+ T cells (not recorded which) from PBMCs. The receptors derive from a human donor with aplastic anemia.

This rearrangement joins TRBV20-1 to TRBJ2-1, with D unclear. Germline V gene sequence: CDR1 DFQATT, CDR2 SNEGSKA (reference sequence). Deletions cut 0 bases from V and 7 bases from J, with 13 bases between. This CDR3 has 14 amino acids. The CDR3 spells CSARDTFGENEQFF. CDR3 DNA sequence: TGCAGTGCTAGAGATACCTTTGGGGAAAATGAGCAGTTCTTC.

The chain couples TRBV29-1 to TRBJ1-2; a possible D gene is TRBD1 (6 bases). Looked up from germline, CDR1 is SQVTM and CDR2 is ANQGSEA. The CDR3 has 14 amino acids. Trimming took 7 bases from V and 0 from J, leaving 15 bases between them. The CDR3 nucleotides are TGCAGCGGGGGCCGGGAGGGGGCTAACTATGGCTACACCTTC. Translating gives CSGGREGANYGYTF.

This chain links TRBV2 with TRBJ2-3, with 10 nucleotides matching TRBD2. The CDR3 is 17 amino acids. Trimming cost V 6 bases and J 3 bases; bases outside gene matches: 12. Germline assignment: CDR1 SNHLY and CDR2 FYNNEI. As DNA, the CDR3 is TGTGCCAGCAGGGACAATAGCGGGGGGCTTCGGACAGATACGCAGTATTTT. The encoded protein is CASRDNSGGLRTDTQYF.

This clonotype was seen many times. The junction and the germline gene differ at one end; a read error may be behind it. The rearrangement joins TRBV4-1 to TRBJ2-7; D call uncertain. Germline V gene lookup returns CDR1 MGHRA and CDR2 YSYEKL. The length of the CDR3 is 14 residues. The CDR3 loop is CASSEDPVMPGQYF. As DNA, the CDR3 is TGCGCCAGCAGCGAAGACCCCGTGATGCCAGGACAGTACTTC.

This chain joins TRBV6-6 and TRBJ2-7; D not resolved. V was cut by 8 bases and J by 2 bases, with 7 bases left in between. This CDR3 is 11 amino acids long. CDR1 is MNHNY, CDR2 SVGAGI, per germline (reference sequence). Written as DNA, the CDR3 is TGTGCCAGCGGGTCAGCCTACGAGCAGTACTTC. As protein: CASGSAYEQYF.

Remarks on this clonotype: This CDR3 is missing its conserved last phenylalanine or tryptophan, likely due to a read error. The genes are TRBV5-1 and TRBJ2-3; no definite D call. The V gene's germline CDR1 is SGHRS and CDR2 YFSETQ. This CDR3 has 14 amino acids. The V end lost 3 bases, the J end lost 2 bases, and 10 bases lay between the germline ends. The CDR3: CASSYGPTTDTQYL. The CDR3 region has the DNA TGCGCCAGCAGCTACGGACCGACCACAGATACGCAGTATCTT.

The chain couples TRBV7-7 to TRBJ2-1; D unresolved. Trimming shortened V by 5 bases and J by 10 bases, and 15 bases separated the two germline ends. There are 13 residues in the CDR3. Germline lookup yields CDR1 SSHAT and CDR2 FNYEAQ (reference sequence). The CDR3 DNA reads TGTGCCAGCAGCAGCCAAATAGCCTCCGAGCAGTTCTTC. This gives the protein CASSSQIASEQFF.

This rearrangement joins TRBV20-1 to TRBJ2-7, with D maybe TRBD2 (6 bases). Trimming cost V 3 bases and J 5 bases, with 11 bases left between them. Germline V lookup: CDR1 DFQATT, CDR2 SNEGSKA (reference sequence). The CDR3 consists of 12 residues. The CDR3 here is CSASGSGDEQYF. The CDR3 nucleotides read TGCAGTGCTAGCGGGAGTGGCGACGAGCAGTACTTC.

This clonotype came up a few times. The chain carries TRBV10-3 and TRBJ1-1; no reliable D call. Germline loops: CDR1 ENHRY, CDR2 SYGVKD. V was trimmed by 10 bases and J by 3 bases, leaving 9 bases between them. CDR3 length equals 11 residues. CDR3 coding DNA: TGTGCCAGGCCCTGTCACACTGAAGCTTTCTTT. It encodes CARPCHTEAFF.

The genes are TRBV7-3 and TRBJ2-2; D remains ambiguous. The V and J ends lost 5 bases and 0 bases respectively, with 7 bases between them. The CDR3 is 14 amino acids. CDR1 and CDR2 (germline): SGHTA, FQGTGA. In nucleotides, the CDR3 is TGTGCCAGCAGCACAAGGGCGAACACCGGGGAGCTGTTTTTT. Protein product: CASSTRANTGELFF. Full variable domain (remainder filled in from reference TRBV7-3 and TRBJ2-2): GAGVSQTPSNKVTEKGKYVELRCDPISGHTALYWYRQSLGQGPEFLIYFQGTGAADDSGLPNDRFFAVRPEGSVSTLKIQRTERGDSAVYLCASSTRANTGELFFGEGSRLTVL.

This clonotype was counted a few times. A much larger clone is a single base away; this may be a read error. The chain recombines TRBV24-1 with TRBJ2-4; either TRBD1 or TRBD2 may fit D (5 bases each). CDR3 length: 15 residues. From germline, CDR1 is KGHDR and CDR2 SFDVKD. Written as DNA, the CDR3 is TGTGCCACCAGTGATCCCAGGGAGTCCAAAAACATTCGGTACTTC. It translates to CATSDPRESKNIRYF.

This clonotype was seen a handful of times. CDR3: CASSQFPKPAYDNEQFF. DNA of the CDR3: TGCGCCAGCAGCCAATTTCCCAAACCTGCGTATGACAATGAGCAGTTCTTC. This sequence joins TRBV4-1 and TRBJ2-1; D not certain. With 2 bases removed from V and 5 bases from J, the gap between germline ends came to 19 bases. Germline CDR1 and CDR2: MGHRA and YSYEKL. The CDR3 length is 17 residues.

To note about this clonotype: Likely a read error: the CDR3 ends without its conserved phenylalanine or tryptophan. The DNA is omitted, as the CDR3 cannot be located on it reliably, and the CDR3 follows TCRdb's listing. The V gene is TRBV2, the J gene TRBJ1-1. Germline V gene sequence: CDR1 SNHLY, CDR2 FYNNEI. The length of the CDR3 is 13 amino acids, counting both ends. CDR3 in amino acids: CASSEYQNTEVFL.

For this clonotype: One end of the junction varies from germline; a read error may be responsible. This chain's CDR3 is CGSSRPSRGGNEQFF. In DNA form, the CDR3 reads TGTGGCAGCTCACGCCCAAGCAGGGGAGGCAATGAGCAGTTCTTC. V gene TRBV25-1 combines with J gene TRBJ2-1; D may be TRBD1 or TRBD2 (6 bases each). Germline V gene lookup returns CDR1 MGHDK and CDR2 SYGVNS. This CDR3 has 15 residues.

Ten or more counts support this clonotype. J is TRBJ1-1 and V is TRBV19, with D perhaps matching TRBD1 (5 bases). The germline CDR1 and CDR2 sequences are LNHDA and SQIVND (reference sequence). The CDR3 spans 18 residues. Trimming took 1 base from V and 2 from J, leaving 20 bases between them. The chain's CDR3 is CASSIVGRRGAENTEAFF. CDR3 in DNA: TGTGCCAGTAGTATAGTAGGAAGGCGGGGCGCTGAAAACACTGAAGCTTTCTTT.

V usage is TRBV29-1 and J usage is TRBJ2-7; TRBD2 matches 11 bases. CDR3 length equals 16 residues. Germline values: CDR1 SQVTM, CDR2 ANQGSEA. The ends lost 2 bases at V and 3 bases at J; junction bases unmatched: 9. In DNA form, the CDR3 reads TGCAGCGTTGAACGGGAACTAGCGGGGGTGAACTACGAGCAGTACTTC. Encoded protein: CSVERELAGVNYEQYF.

The sample holds many counts of this clonotype. This chain links TRBV5-6 with TRBJ1-5; no clear D gene. In germline, CDR1 is SGHDT, CDR2 YYEEEE. Between the trimmed V and J ends, which lost 0 bases and 1 base, there was a span of 11 bases. This CDR3 region has 16 residues. CDR3 nucleotide sequence: TGTGCCAGCAGCTTGGGTGTGGGGAAAAGCAATCAGCCCCAGCATTTT. This encodes CASSLGVGKSNQPQHF.

This clonotype was seen a handful of times. The rearrangement uses TRBV24-1 and TRBJ2-1; D uncertain. The CDR3 is made up of 12 amino acids. Germline CDR1 reads KGHDR; CDR2 reads SFDVKD. The V and J ends lost 10 bases and 4 bases respectively, with 10 bases between them. CDR3 sequence: CATGVGYNEQFF. CDR3 sequence (DNA): TGTGCCACAGGCGTCGGGTACAATGAGCAGTTCTTC.

This chain uses TRBV6-2 or TRBV6-3 with TRBJ2-5, with 10 nucleotides matching TRBD1. Germline CDR1 is MNHEY and CDR2 is SVGEGT. The J segment lost 3 bases and the V segment lost 2 bases, leaving 6 bases of the junction unmatched. The CDR3 length is 16 residues. CDR3 in DNA: TGTGCCAGCAGTTACAAGACAGGGGGCGTGGAAGAGACCCAGTACTTC. Translation gives CASSYKTGGVEETQYF.